The 31 T cell receptor beta chains listed next were all sequenced from one sample in a study of tumor-infiltrating lymphocytes in oesophageal squamous cell carcinoma (TCRdb year 2016). Receptor libraries were prepared by PCR. Reads for this sample came from an Illumina HiSeq 2000. The public reads were run again by TCRdb, first through fastp at Q25 and then through MiXCR, and only productive beta chains were kept. A single entry per CDR3 protein holds the most common genes and DNA from its merged rows. This sample holds 17,000 or so distinct CDR3 sequences; 47% were observed only once. The top ten clonotypes cover 44% of the sample. The material sequenced was normal esophageal tissue next to the tumor. Source of these receptors: a female donor with esophageal squamous cell carcinoma.

The rearrangement links TRBV11-3 to TRBJ2-5; D is perhaps TRBD2 (5 bases). Judging by the DNA end, TRBJ2-7 fits better; the J call may be wrong. Germline CDR1 and CDR2: SGHNT and YENEEA. The CDR3 has 13 residues. The CDR3 bases are TGTGCCAGCAGCTCGAGCGGTCTTTACGAGCAGTACTTC. Amino acids: CASSSSGLYEQYF.

A note on this clonotype: At one end, the junction sequence differs from germline, possibly due to a read error. V usage is TRBV7-2 and J usage is TRBJ2-7, with D perhaps matching TRBD1 or TRBD2 (5 bases each). Germline lookup yields CDR1 SGHTA and CDR2 FQGNSA. CDR3 size: 14 residues. CDR3 loop: CASSLSSGPYGQYF. The CDR3, as DNA: TGTGCCAGCAGCCTGAGCTCGGGACCCTACGGGCAGTACTTC. The entire variable domain, with the rest obtained from reference TRBV7-2 and TRBJ2-7, is as follows: GAGVSQSPSNKVTEKGKDVELRCDPISGHTALYWYRQSLGQGLEFLIYFQGNSAPDKSGLPSDRFSAERTGGSVSTLTIQRTQQEDSAVYLCASSLSSGPYGQYFGPGTRLTVT.

The chain has TRBV7-8 and TRBJ2-5; maybe TRBD1 (7 bases). V was cut by 1 base and J by 4 bases, with 19 bases left in between. The CDR3 contains 17 residues. In germline, CDR1 is SGHVS, CDR2 FQNEAQ. For the CDR3, the DNA is TGTGCCAGCAGCTTAGGGGCAGGGGGGAGATATGGAGAGACCCAGTACTTC. It translates to CASSLGAGGRYGETQYF.

The V and J genes are TRBV4-2 and TRBJ2-1; the D gene is possibly TRBD1 (6 bases). The J call is doubtful: the DNA matches TRBJ2-5 better. The CDR3 is made up of 14 amino acids. CDR1 and CDR2 (germline): LGHNA, YNFKEQ. As DNA, the CDR3 is TGTGCCAGCAGCCAAGGGGGGCCGGCAGAGACCCAGTACTTC. Amino acids: CASSQGGPAETQYF.

About this clonotype: Because it lacks the conserved phenylalanine or tryptophan at the end, this CDR3 is likely a read error. V gene TRBV11-2 combines with J gene TRBJ2-5; D gene uncertain. The end of the DNA is better explained by TRBJ2-1, so the J call may be wrong. CDR1 SGHAT and CDR2 FQNNGV come from the germline V gene. This CDR3 comprises 14 residues. Here the CDR3 DNA reads TGTGCCAGCAGCCGAGTTCAACGGGTTAATGAGCAGTTCTTG. It codes for CASSRVQRVNEQFL.

By its share, this clonotype is medium-sized. This sequence joins TRBV7-9 and TRBJ2-1; D remains unclear. Germline loops: CDR1 SEHNR, CDR2 FQNEAQ (reference sequence). The CDR3 extends over 17 amino acids. Trimming cost V 1 base and J 7 bases, with 20 bases left between them. The DNA for the CDR3 is TGTGCCAGCAGCTTAGAGGCTACGGCCCGTAGGTGGAATGAGCAGTTCTTC. Its protein product is CASSLEATARRWNEQFF. Full variable domain (remainder filled in from reference TRBV7-9 and TRBJ2-1): DTGVSQNPRHKITKRGQNVTFRCDPISEHNRLYWYRQTLGQGPEFLTYFQNEAQLEKSRLLSDRFSAERPKGSFSTLEIQRTEQGDSAMYLCASSLEATARRWNEQFFGPGTRLTVL.

In this sample, this clonotype turned up many times. This chain connects TRBV5-5 to TRBJ2-7, with D unclear. Germline V CDR1 and CDR2: SGHKS, YYEKEE (reference sequence). With 3 bases removed from V and 2 bases from J, the gap between germline ends came to 15 bases. The CDR3 sequence is 15 residues long. CDR3 DNA: TGTGCCAGCAGCTCCTATGAGGCTCTAACCTACGAGCAGTACTTC. Translation: CASSSYEALTYEQYF. Together with reference TRBV5-5 and TRBJ2-7, the CDR3 gives the full variable domain: DAGVTQSPTHLIKTRGQQVTLRCSPISGHKSVSWYQQVLGQGPQFIFQYYEKEERGRGNFPDRFSARQFPNYSSELNVNALLLGDSALYLCASSSYEALTYEQYFGPGTRLTVT.

CDR3: CAWSVGLAPTDTQYF. The CDR3 region has the DNA TGTGCCTGGAGTGTAGGGCTAGCTCCCACAGATACGCAGTATTTT. The genes are TRBV30 and TRBJ2-3; D possibly corresponds to TRBD2 (5 bases). Per germline, CDR1 GTSNPN and CDR2 SVGIG (reference sequence). Trimming removed 0 bases from V and 2 bases from J, with 12 bases in between. The CDR3 totals 15 residues.

CDR3 bases: TGTGCCAGCAGAGGAAGGGGGGACAGATCTTGGGATTATGAGCAGTTCTTC. Its translation: CASRGRGDRSWDYEQFF. The genes are TRBV25-1 and TRBJ2-1, with a possible D match to TRBD1 (7 bases). V was pared by 6 bases and J by 8 bases, with 26 bases between. This CDR3 is built from 17 residues. Looked up from germline, CDR1 is MGHDK and CDR2 is SYGVNS.

The chain combines TRBV2 with TRBJ2-7; D is ambiguous. The DNA end favors TRBJ1-2, so the J call may be wrong. Per germline, CDR1 SNHLY and CDR2 FYNNEI. The CDR3 spans 12 residues. The CDR3 DNA follows: TGTGCCAGCAGTGAACGGGGCTATGGCTACACCTTC. It encodes CASSERGYGYTF.

V gene TRBV11-2 combines with J gene TRBJ2-3; TRBD2 aligns across 12 bases. The ends lost 5 bases at V and 3 bases at J; junction bases unmatched: 12. The germline V gene encodes CDR1 SGHAT and CDR2 FQNNGV. CDR3 length equals 18 residues. The CDR3: CASSKRLTSGGRTDTQYF. CDR3 nucleotide sequence: TGTGCCAGCAGCAAACGTTTGACTAGCGGGGGCCGAACAGATACGCAGTATTTT.

The chain combines TRBV5-1 with TRBJ2-5; the D gene is possibly TRBD2 (6 bases). The tail of the sequence fits TRBJ2-1 better, so the J call may be wrong. CDR1 is SGHRS, CDR2 YFSETQ, per germline. The CDR3 loop spans 14 amino acids. CDR3 nucleotides: TGCGCCAGCAGCAAAGATAGGAGGGGCGATGAGCAGTTCTTC. Its translation: CASSKDRRGDEQFF.

The DNA of the CDR3 is TGTGCCAGCAGCTTAAGGTCAGGCATGGGGAGCAATCAGCCCCAGCATTTT. It yields the protein CASSLRSGMGSNQPQHF. The chain joins TRBV7-2 to TRBJ1-5; the D is unclear. In germline, CDR1 is SGHTA, CDR2 FQGNSA. V lost 2 bases and J lost 1, with 15 bases in between. The CDR3 covers 17 residues.

This clonotype came up many times. This may be a read error, as it is one base from a much larger clone. The V and J genes are TRBV7-3 and TRBJ2-7, with D tentatively TRBD1 or TRBD2 (5 bases each). V was trimmed by 3 bases and J by 7 bases, leaving 16 bases between them. The CDR3 runs 14 residues. Looked up from germline, CDR1 is SGHTA and CDR2 is FQGTGA. CDR3 amino acids: CASSFSGAYNEQYF. CDR3 coding DNA: TGTGCCAGCAGCTTCTCCGGGGCCTACAATGAGCAGTACTTC. The whole variable domain, remainder taken from reference TRBV7-3 and TRBJ2-7, is GAGVSQTPSNKVTEKGKYVELRCDPISGHTALYWYRQSLGQGPEFLIYFQGTGAADDSGLPNDRFFAVRPEGSVSTLKIQRTERGDSAVYLCASSFSGAYNEQYFGPGTRLTVT.

This clonotype was seen many times. The rearrangement links TRBV14 to TRBJ2-3, with TRBD1 matching over 9 bases. Per germline, CDR1 SGHDN and CDR2 FVKESK. The V and J ends lost 1 base and 11 bases, in that order; junction bases with no gene match: 4. There are 13 residues in the CDR3. CDR3: CASSQAGTGRQYF. The CDR3 DNA reads TGTGCCAGCAGCCAAGCCGGGACAGGGAGGCAGTATTTT.

This clonotype was detected only a few times. This chain links TRBV20-1 with TRBJ1-2; 8 positions match TRBD1. Per the germline V gene, CDR1 is DFQATT and CDR2 is SNEGSKA (reference sequence). Trimming cost V 6 bases and J 5 bases; bases outside gene matches: 8. The length of the CDR3 is 13 residues. CDR3 sequence (DNA): TGCAGTGCCATGACAGGGGAAGAGTATGGCTACACCTTC. It yields the protein CSAMTGEEYGYTF.

This clonotype was found once. The gene calls are TRBV7-2 and TRBJ2-1; 12 nucleotides agree with TRBD2. The junction had 10 bases not matched to a gene; V was cut back by 5 bases and J by 8 bases. CDR1 and CDR2 from the germline V gene are SGHTA and FQGNSA. This CDR3 comprises 16 residues. As DNA, the CDR3 is TGTGCCAGCAGCCCCAAGACTAGCGGGAGCTTCCATGAGCAGTTCTTC. Encoded protein: CASSPKTSGSFHEQFF.

The chain couples TRBV19 to TRBJ2-7; D unclear. Germline values: CDR1 LNHDA, CDR2 SQIVND (reference sequence). This CDR3 spans 12 amino acids. The V end was cut by 5 bases, the J end by 6 bases, with 11 bases between. The CDR3 loop reads CASSQHIGEQYF. The CDR3 nucleotides read TGTGCCAGTAGTCAGCATATAGGCGAGCAGTACTTC.

The rearrangement uses TRBV18 and TRBJ2-5; D is ambiguous. CDR1 KGHSH and CDR2 LQKENI come from the germline V gene. This CDR3 spans 13 amino acids. V was trimmed by 1 base and J by 5 bases, leaving 8 bases between them. The CDR3 coding sequence is TGTGCCAGCTCACCACGGTCTAGTGAGACCCAGTACTTC. Translated: CASSPRSSETQYF.

The sample holds many counts of this clonotype. This chain uses TRBV6-1 with TRBJ2-1; no firm D call. In germline, CDR1 is MNHNS, CDR2 SASEGT. The CDR3 is 12 amino acids. With 6 bases removed from V and 9 bases from J, the gap between germline ends came to 12 bases. The CDR3 coding sequence is TGTGCCAGCAGGTCCGACACGGGTGAGCAGTTCTTC. It is translated as CASRSDTGEQFF.

There are a few counts of this clonotype. A much larger clonotype is one base distant, so this may be a read error. The CDR3, as DNA: TGTGCCAGCACCTCTTTTACTAGCGGGGACAATGAGCAGTACTTC. This gives the protein CASTSFTSGDNEQYF. V usage is TRBV5-4 and J usage is TRBJ2-1; 10 positions agree with TRBD2. Near its end, the DNA agrees better with TRBJ2-7, so the J call may be wrong. CDR1 SGHNT and CDR2 YYREEE come from the germline V gene (reference sequence). CDR3 length: 15 residues.

The V gene is TRBV7-2, the J gene TRBJ2-5; no clear D gene. The closer fit of TRBJ2-1 to the DNA end suggests the J call may be wrong. This CDR3 contains 15 residues. Germline CDR1 and CDR2: SGHTA and FQGNSA. The CDR3 DNA reads TGTGCCAGCAGCCCAGACTCGACCAACTACAATGAGCAGTTCTTC. It encodes CASSPDSTNYNEQFF.

This clonotype was picked up many times. The rearrangement links TRBV7-9 to TRBJ1-4; D ambiguous. CDR1 and CDR2 (germline): SEHNR, FQNEAQ (reference sequence). V gave up 0 bases and J gave up 3 bases, with 8 bases separating them. This CDR3 has 15 residues. In nucleotides, the CDR3 is TGTGCCAGCAGCTTAGCGGCCATCTCTAATGAAAAACTGTTTTTT. The encoded protein is CASSLAAISNEKLFF.

This clonotype was seen a few times. The rearrangement uses TRBV7-2 and TRBJ2-7; 7 bases line up with TRBD1. V lost 5 bases and J lost 3; bases outside the gene matches: 4. Germline CDR1 and CDR2: SGHTA and FQGNSA. This CDR3 is built from 13 residues. CDR3 nucleotides: TGTGCCAGCAGCATCGACAGGGTCTACGAGCAGTACTTC. This translates into CASSIDRVYEQYF.

By share, this clonotype counts as medium-sized (0.01 to 0.1%). This chain uses TRBV7-9 with TRBJ2-7, with D perhaps assigned TRBD1 or TRBD2 (6 bases each). Germline CDR1 SEHNR, CDR2 FQNEAQ (reference sequence). Between the trimmed V and J ends, which lost 2 bases and 4 bases, there was a span of 21 bases. There are 17 residues in the CDR3. In DNA form, the CDR3 reads TGTGCCAGCAGCTTATCGGCAGTTTGGCAGGGGAGGTACGAGCAGTACTTC. This translates into CASSLSAVWQGRYEQYF.

This clonotype was counted between two and nine times. This sequence joins TRBV6-1 and TRBJ2-4; no reliable D call. The J call is uncertain, as TRBJ2-5 better fits the DNA end. The germline CDR1 and CDR2 sequences are MNHNS and SASEGT. The CDR3 sequence is 13 residues long. CDR3 sequence: CASSEGGQETQYF. The DNA of the CDR3 is TGTGCCAGCAGTGAAGGTGGGCAAGAGACCCAGTACTTC.

This sequence joins TRBV12-3 or TRBV12-4 and TRBJ2-1; 10 nucleotides match TRBD2. V shed 5 bases and J 2 bases; nucleotides not matched to a gene: 18. This CDR3 has 20 amino acids. This CDR3 is CASSPLLSSGRARTYNEQFF. The CDR3, as DNA: TGTGCCAGCAGTCCCCTCCTCTCAAGCGGGAGGGCCAGAACCTACAATGAGCAGTTCTTC.

This clonotype came up once. A single base separates this from a much larger clone, so it may be a read error. The genes are TRBV27 and TRBJ2-5; D may correspond to TRBD1 or TRBD2 (5 bases each). The CDR3 spans 14 residues. The V end lost 1 base, the J end lost 11 bases, and 17 bases lay between the germline ends. The germline gives CDR1 MNHEY, CDR2 SMNVEV (reference sequence). This CDR3 reads CASSLLVGLGEQYF. The CDR3 nucleotides are TGTGCCAGCAGTTTATTAGTGGGGCTCGGGGAGCAGTACTTC.

This clonotype showed up just a few times. The chain uses TRBV7-6 and TRBJ2-1; no firm D call. CDR3 length: 14 residues. V was pared by 1 base and J by 7 bases, with 11 bases between. Germline loops: CDR1 SGHVS, CDR2 FNYEAQ. This CDR3 is CASSLGPVGNEQFF. CDR3 nucleotide sequence: TGTGCCAGCAGCTTAGGGCCGGTTGGGAATGAGCAGTTCTTC.

This clonotype was found many times. The J gene is TRBJ1-2, the V gene TRBV7-9; a possible D gene is TRBD1 (5 bases). Trimming took off 3 bases at V and 2 bases at J, with 13 bases between the two ends. The V gene's germline CDR1 is SEHNR and CDR2 FQNEAQ (reference sequence). CDR3 length: 15 residues. DNA of the CDR3: TGTGCCAGCAGCTTGGGGCAGGCACCCAACTATGGCTACACCTTC. Its protein is CASSLGQAPNYGYTF.

This chain links TRBV11-3 with TRBJ1-1; D not certain. Trimming took off 4 bases at V and 0 bases at J, with 6 bases between the two ends. This CDR3 contains 13 residues. The germline V gene has CDR1 SGHNT and CDR2 YENEEA. CDR3 amino acids: CASSSVLNTEAFF. CDR3 DNA: TGTGCCAGCAGCTCGGTTTTGAACACTGAAGCTTTCTTT.